Shown below are 7 T cell receptor beta chains from a single sample sequenced in a study of cytomegalovirus exposure and HLA in healthy donors. PCR was performed using 60 Vbeta and 13 Jbeta primers. Sequenced by immunoSEQ multiplex PCR; TCRdb stores in-frame clones only, minus some. The profile shows about 140,000 clones, approximately 75% of them singletons. The sequenced sample consisted of PBMCs. Receptors originate from a man between 45 and 60 years old in good health and CMV-seropositive.

The chain combines TRBV9 with TRBJ1-3; D not resolved. The germline CDR1 and CDR2 sequences are SGDLS and YYNGEE. CDR3 length: 14 amino acids. The germline V and J ends were trimmed by 3 bases and 0 bases, with 7 bases remaining between them. The CDR3 DNA follows: TGTGCCAGCAGCGCACACCCCTCTGGAAACACCATATATTTT. This translates into CASSAHPSGNTIYF. Full variable domain (remainder filled in from reference TRBV9 and TRBJ1-3): DSGVTQTPKHLITATGQRVTLRCSPRSGDLSVYWYQQSLDQGLQFLIQYYNGEERAKGNILERFSAQQFPDLHSELNLSSLELGDSALYFCASSAHPSGNTIYFGEGSWLTVV.

The genes are TRBV5-4 and TRBJ2-3; 7 nucleotides align to TRBD2. The CDR3 extends over 14 amino acids. The germline V gene encodes CDR1 SGHNT and CDR2 YYREEE (reference sequence). Unmatched junction bases numbered 6, after V lost 4 bases and J lost 4 bases. The CDR3 here is CASSSGKRADTQYF. The CDR3 coding sequence is TGTGCCAGCAGCAGCGGGAAAAGGGCAGATACGCAGTATTTT.

The chain is built from TRBV5-1 and TRBJ2-3; the D gene is possibly TRBD1 (6 bases). The V gene lost 0 bases and the J gene lost 0 bases, with 8 bases spanning the gap. There are 15 residues in the CDR3. Germline V gives CDR1 SGHRS, CDR2 YFSETQ. CDR3 loop: CASSLVGGSTDTQYF. The DNA of the CDR3 is TGCGCCAGCAGCTTGGTAGGGGGTAGCACAGATACGCAGTATTTT.

This clone showed up just a few times. The gene calls are TRBV4-1 and TRBJ2-7; 8 bases map to TRBD2. Germline assignment: CDR1 MGHRA and CDR2 YSYEKL. Germline trimming cut 4 bases from V and 2 bases from J; bases unmatched to any gene: 13. The CDR3 has 17 amino acids. Written as DNA, the CDR3 is TGCGCCAGCAGCCGAACGGCGGGGGGCGTTCGTACCTACGAGCAGTACTTC. As protein: CASSRTAGGVRTYEQYF.

The J gene is TRBJ1-2, the V gene TRBV11-2; D is possibly TRBD1 (5 bases). The CDR3 covers 13 residues. Germline loops: CDR1 SGHAT, CDR2 FQNNGV. The germline V and J ends were trimmed by 2 bases and 9 bases, with 13 bases remaining between them. The CDR3 nucleotides read TGTGCCAGCAGCTTAAATCAACAGGTTCGCTACACCTTC. Its protein product is CASSLNQQVRYTF.

The chain combines TRBV7-2 with TRBJ1-2, with 12 bases that match TRBD1. Germline CDR1 SGHTA, CDR2 FQGNSA. This CDR3 spans 17 amino acids. Trimming took 3 bases from V and 12 from J; bases not matched to a gene: 17. CDR3 protein: CASSFGLRGTGGELNTF. The CDR3 DNA reads as TGTGCCAGCAGCTTCGGGTTGAGGGGGACAGGGGGCGAGTTGAACACCTTC.

This sequence joins TRBV27 and TRBJ2-7; 7 nucleotides match TRBD1. This CDR3 region has 12 residues. Germline CDR1 reads MNHEY; CDR2 reads SMNVEV (reference sequence). Losses at the gene ends were 7 bases for V and 7 bases for J; bases not matched to a gene: 7. DNA for the CDR3: TGTGCCAGCAAGGGCAGGGGGTTGGAGCAGTACTTC. Translation: CASKGRGLEQYF.